The 24 T cell receptor beta chains given below trace back to one sample, sequenced in a study of blood T cell repertoires in COVID-19. Profiling relied on immunoSEQ multiplex PCR, and the TCRdb table lists in-frame clones only, not all of them. The table lists 200,000 to 300,000 clones, around 90% of them singletons. The material sequenced was peripheral blood. The receptors here all came from a person aged 18 to 35 with COVID-19, enrolled during active disease.

This sequence joins TRBV9 and TRBJ1-5, with 7 bases matching TRBD1. Germline V lookup: CDR1 SGDLS, CDR2 YYNGEE. The ends lost 0 bases at V and 7 bases at J; junction bases unmatched: 4. CDR3 length equals 14 residues. The CDR3 spells CASSVGTGPQPQHF. CDR3 coding DNA: TGTGCCAGCAGCGTAGGGACAGGCCCGCAGCCCCAGCATTTT.

The genes are TRBV7-3 and TRBJ2-1, with TRBD1 identical over 9 bases. The CDR3 runs 15 residues. The trim removed 2 bases at V and 6 bases at J, leaving 5 bases unmatched. CDR1 and CDR2 from the germline V gene are SGHTA and FQGTGA. The DNA of the CDR3 is TGTGCCAGCAGCTTAGGACAGGGGTTGAGCAATGAGCAGTTCTTC. This sequence encodes CASSLGQGLSNEQFF.

V is TRBV27 and J is TRBJ1-6; TRBD1 is a possible D gene (5 bases). CDR1 and CDR2 (germline): MNHEY, SMNVEV (reference sequence). The CDR3 is 15 amino acids. V lost 5 bases and J lost 6, with 14 bases in between. This chain's CDR3 is CASSLSTGGNSPLHF. The DNA of the CDR3 is TGTGCCAGCAGTCTCTCTACAGGTGGTAATTCACCCCTCCACTTT.

J is TRBJ2-5 and V is TRBV11-3, with D maybe TRBD1 (5 bases). Trimming shortened V by 4 bases and J by 3 bases, and 15 bases separated the two germline ends. The CDR3 is made up of 15 amino acids. Germline V gene data show CDR1 as SGHNT and CDR2 as YENEEA. The CDR3 sequence: CASSSRKDRKETQYF. The CDR3 DNA follows: TGTGCCAGCAGCTCCCGAAAAGACAGAAAAGAGACCCAGTACTTC.

This clone was observed a few times. This CDR3 is CASSGTGTGNQPQHF. The CDR3 coding sequence is TGTGCCAGCAGTGGCACAGGGACCGGCAATCAGCCCCAGCATTTT. The rearrangement joins TRBV25-1 to TRBJ1-5; possibly TRBD1 for D (6 bases). Trimming removed 4 bases at V and 2 bases at J, with 12 bases between. The CDR3 contains 15 residues. Looked up from germline, CDR1 is MGHDK and CDR2 is SYGVNS. The full variable domain, completed using reference TRBV25-1 and TRBJ1-5, is EADIYQTPRYLVIGTGKKITLECSQTMGHDKMYWYQQDPGMELHLIHYSYGVNSTEKGDLSSESTVSRIRTEHFPLTLESARPSHTSQYLCASSGTGTGNQPQHFGDGTRLSIL.

V and J are TRBV27 and TRBJ1-1, with TRBD1 as a possible D gene (6 bases). Trimming left V 2 bases short and J 4 bases short, with 11 bases between. Germline V gene sequence: CDR1 MNHEY, CDR2 SMNVEV (reference sequence). The CDR3 length is 14 residues. CDR3 in amino acids: CASSLDEQGTEAFF. The CDR3 DNA sequence: TGTGCCAGCAGTTTAGATGAACAGGGCACTGAAGCTTTCTTT.

The J gene is TRBJ2-1, the V gene TRBV28; D is undetermined. The V and J ends lost 2 bases and 5 bases respectively, with 7 bases between them. The CDR3 sequence is 13 residues long. CDR1 and CDR2 (germline): MDHEN, SYDVKM. Written as DNA, the CDR3 is TGTGCCAGCAGTTTAGAGGCGGACAATGAGCAGTTCTTC. This gives the protein CASSLEADNEQFF.

The chain couples TRBV27 to TRBJ1-1; D uncertain. V shed 4 bases and J shed 8 bases, with 14 bases lying between them. This CDR3 is 13 amino acids long. Germline CDR1 and CDR2: MNHEY and SMNVEV (reference sequence). CDR3 amino acids: CASSSTNIGEAFF. The CDR3 region has the DNA TGTGCCAGCAGTTCTACGAATATCGGGGAAGCTTTCTTT.

This chain connects TRBV7-3 to TRBJ1-5; no definite D call. The CDR3 is 13 residues long. CDR1 and CDR2 (germline): SGHTA, FQGTGA. Trimming took 5 bases from V and 7 from J, leaving 12 bases between them. CDR3 in DNA: TGTGCCAGCAGCGGAGGGCCCAACCAGCCCCAGCATTTT. Protein sequence: CASSGGPNQPQHF. Full variable domain (outside the CDR3, taken from reference TRBV7-3 and TRBJ1-5): GAGVSQTPSNKVTEKGKYVELRCDPISGHTALYWYRQSLGQGPEFLIYFQGTGAADDSGLPNDRFFAVRPEGSVSTLKIQRTERGDSAVYLCASSGGPNQPQHFGDGTRLSIL.

The rearrangement links TRBV4-2 to TRBJ2-5; possible D gene TRBD2, 6 bases. Germline CDR1 LGHNA, CDR2 YNFKEQ. This CDR3 region has 15 residues. Trimming took 2 bases from V and 5 from J, leaving 15 bases between them. This chain's CDR3 is CASSQIVGGWETQYF. DNA for the CDR3: TGTGCCAGCAGCCAAATTGTGGGGGGTTGGGAGACCCAGTACTTC.

The chain joins TRBV4-3 to TRBJ1-2; D is perhaps TRBD1 (6 bases). The CDR3 length is 15 residues. CDR1 is LGHNA and CDR2 is YSLEER in the germline V gene. Trimming cost V 0 bases and J 8 bases, with 16 bases left between them. CDR3 amino acids: CASSQEGGGARGYTF. In nucleotides, the CDR3 is TGCGCCAGCAGCCAAGAAGGTGGGGGGGCGCGAGGCTACACCTTC.

J is TRBJ1-5 and V is TRBV4-2; the D is unclear. The ends were cut back, 0 bases at V and 5 bases at J, with 14 bases in the middle. The CDR3 spans 16 residues. The V gene's germline CDR1 is LGHNA and CDR2 YNFKEQ. The CDR3 nucleotides are TGTGCCAGCAGCCAAGAGAGGGTAGGCGGTCATCAGCCCCAGCATTTT. This codes for CASSQERVGGHQPQHF.

J is TRBJ1-3 and V is TRBV6-1, with a weak D call TRBD1 (6 bases). This CDR3 is built from 18 residues. The germline V gene has CDR1 MNHNS and CDR2 SASEGT. Trimming removed 1 base at V and 2 bases at J, with 18 bases between. CDR3 bases: TGTGCCAGCAGTGAAGACGAGACAGGTTTCGCAGCTGGAAACACCATATATTTT. Amino acid sequence: CASSEDETGFAAGNTIYF.

This chain connects TRBV5-6 to TRBJ1-1; D is possibly TRBD1 (6 bases). CDR3 size: 16 residues. CDR1 is SGHDT, CDR2 YYEEEE, per germline. Trimming pared 4 bases from V and 6 bases from J, leaving 22 bases between. CDR3 DNA sequence: TGTGCCAGCAGCCCGAAGGGGGGGAGTGGTTTCGCTGAAGCTTTCTTT. As protein: CASSPKGGSGFAEAFF.

The rearrangement uses TRBV10-3 and TRBJ2-7, with D perhaps TRBD2 (6 bases). The CDR3 length is 14 residues. Per germline, CDR1 ENHRY and CDR2 SYGVKD. V lost 2 bases and J lost 3, with 11 bases in between. The chain's CDR3 is CAISEGQGGYEQYF. The CDR3 DNA is TGTGCCATCAGTGAGGGCCAGGGAGGCTACGAGCAGTACTTC.

In this sample, this clone turned up once. The CDR3 sequence: CATSRVGGKTGNTIYF. The DNA of the CDR3 is TGTGCCACCAGCAGAGTGGGGGGGAAGACTGGAAACACCATATATTTT. The chain is built from TRBV15 and TRBJ1-3, with D perhaps matching TRBD1 (5 bases). With 1 base removed from V and 2 bases from J, the gap between germline ends came to 12 bases. This CDR3 is built from 16 residues. The germline V gene encodes CDR1 LNHNV and CDR2 YYDKDF (reference sequence). Variable domain in full (rest from reference TRBV15 and TRBJ1-3): DAMVIQNPRYQVTQFGKPVTLSCSQTLNHNVMYWYQQKSSQAPKLLFHYYDKDFNNEADTPDNFQSRRPNTSFCFLDIRSPGLGDTAMYLCATSRVGGKTGNTIYFGEGSWLTVV.

The chain is built from TRBV4-1 and TRBJ1-2, with TRBD1 identical over 9 bases. CDR3 length equals 16 residues. V gave up 3 bases and J gave up 2 bases; unmatched junction bases: 7. Per the germline V gene, CDR1 is MGHRA and CDR2 is YSYEKL. CDR3 sequence: CASSQPRDRVNYGYTF. CDR3 DNA sequence: TGCGCCAGCAGCCAGCCCCGGGACAGGGTAAACTATGGCTACACCTTC.

The genes are TRBV21-1 and TRBJ1-4; TRBD1 is the table's D call and was not checked against the DNA. TRBV21-1 is classified as a pseudogene. The CDR3 is 15 residues long. DNA for the CDR3: TGTGCCGCAGATGGAAGGACAGCCAATAATGAAAAACTGTTTTTT. Its protein is CAADGRTANNEKLFF.

CDR3 nucleotide sequence: TGTGCCAGCAGCCCCTCCGCGCGGGAGGGCCCTTCGGACGAGCAGTACTTC. Translated, it gives CASSPSAREGPSDEQYF. This rearrangement joins TRBV28 to TRBJ2-7; 9 nucleotides agree with TRBD2. V was pared by 6 bases and J by 5 bases, with 17 bases of the junction left unmatched. CDR1 is MDHEN and CDR2 is SYDVKM in the germline V gene. This CDR3 is 17 amino acids long.

This chain uses TRBV28 with TRBJ1-1, with a tentative D call TRBD1 (5 bases). This CDR3 region has 15 residues. The V and J ends lost 5 bases and 0 bases respectively, with 13 bases between them. CDR1 is MDHEN, CDR2 SYDVKM, per germline. CDR3 in DNA: TGTGCCAGCAGTCAGGGCCTTGGTATGAACACTGAAGCTTTCTTT. It codes for CASSQGLGMNTEAFF.

The V and J genes are TRBV11-2 and TRBJ2-5; D is possibly TRBD2 (5 bases). The V end lost 3 bases, the J end lost 4 bases, and 12 bases lay between the germline ends. The CDR3 sequence is 14 residues long. CDR1 and CDR2 (germline): SGHAT, FQNNGV. In DNA form, the CDR3 reads TGTGCCAGCAGCTTCCGACTACCCGGAGAGACCCAGTACTTC. The encoded protein is CASSFRLPGETQYF.

The chain joins TRBV5-6 to TRBJ1-2; TRBD1 aligns across 11 bases. In germline, CDR1 is SGHDT, CDR2 YYEEEE. This CDR3 region has 16 residues. The ends lost 0 bases at V and 4 bases at J; junction bases unmatched: 5. The DNA of the CDR3 is TGTGCCAGCAGCTTGGTTACCGGGACAGGGGGCTATGGCTACACCTTC. Residues: CASSLVTGTGGYGYTF.

The V gene is TRBV5-1, the J gene TRBJ2-3; 12 positions match TRBD2. Germline V CDR1 and CDR2: SGHRS, YFSETQ. V was pared by 4 bases and J by 5 bases, with 5 bases of the junction left unmatched. This CDR3 has 15 residues. The CDR3 nucleotides read TGCGCCAGCAGCCGGACGGGACTAGCGGGAGATACGCAGTATTTT. Translation: CASSRTGLAGDTQYF.

The chain recombines TRBV27 with TRBJ2-3; 16 nucleotides agree with TRBD2. Germline trimming cut 5 bases from V and 2 bases from J; bases unmatched to any gene: 10. The CDR3 contains 19 residues. Per the germline V gene, CDR1 is MNHEY and CDR2 is SMNVEV (reference sequence). The CDR3 protein is CASSGGLAGGVGDTDTQYF. The CDR3 bases are TGTGCCAGCAGTGGGGGACTAGCGGGAGGGGTTGGCGACACAGATACGCAGTATTTT.